The 20 T cell receptor beta chains listed next were all sequenced from one sample in a study of CD8 T cells in ankylosing spondylitis. TCRdb called the 5' RACE reads again in MiXCR, with one record for every CDR3 protein. Of around 130,000 distinct CDR3 sequences in the sample, around 9.3% were seen once. The sample consisted of blood, either unsorted or a sorted T cell fraction (not recorded which). The origin of the receptors is a male donor with ankylosing spondylitis or in good health (not recorded which).

In this sample, this clonotype turned up many times. The genes are TRBV6-2 or TRBV6-3 and TRBJ2-7, with D possibly being TRBD2 (6 bases). The CDR3 sequence is 14 residues long. V lost 2 bases, J lost 9 bases, and 17 bases lay in between. Germline values: CDR1 MNHEY, CDR2 SVGEGT. This CDR3 is CASSYPGLSSGQYF. CDR3 sequence (DNA): TGTGCCAGCAGTTACCCTGGACTATCTTCCGGGCAGTACTTC.

This clonotype has at least ten counts. The chain carries TRBV6-1 and TRBJ2-1, with 15 bases identical to TRBD2. The V gene's germline CDR1 is MNHNS and CDR2 SASEGT. This CDR3 region has 15 residues. J lost 11 bases, V lost 1 base, and 3 bases had no gene match. As DNA, the CDR3 is TGTGCCAGCAGTGAAGGGACTAGCGGGAGGGACCAGCAGTTCTTC. This codes for CASSEGTSGRDQQFF.

This sequence joins TRBV5-5 and TRBJ2-7, with D perhaps TRBD1 (6 bases). Germline CDR1 SGHKS, CDR2 YYEKEE (reference sequence). V lost 3 bases and J 3 bases, leaving 16 bases between the germline ends. The CDR3 has 15 amino acids. In nucleotides, the CDR3 is TGTGCCAGCAGCTGGCAGGGGTCGTTCTTCTACGAGCAGTACTTC. This translates into CASSWQGSFFYEQYF.

This clonotype turned up a few times. V is TRBV12-3 or TRBV12-4 and J is TRBJ2-5, with D perhaps assigned TRBD1 or TRBD2 (6 bases each). There are 14 residues in the CDR3. Trimming left V 0 bases short and J 4 bases short, with 9 bases between. DNA for the CDR3: TGTGCCAGCAGTTTAGCGAAGGGGGGAGAGACCCAGTACTTC. It codes for CASSLAKGGETQYF.

This clonotype was seen repeatedly, ten times or more. This could be a read error, since a much larger clone is one nucleotide away. The chain links TRBV20-1 to TRBJ2-3, with D unresolved. Germline values: CDR1 DFQATT, CDR2 SNEGSKA (reference sequence). This CDR3 contains 13 residues. V was trimmed by 5 bases and J by 4 bases, leaving 13 bases between them. DNA for the CDR3: TGCAGTGCTGCGGTGAGGCATGCAGATACGCAGTATTTT. Its protein product is CSAAVRHADTQYF.

This clonotype has only a few counts. The V gene is TRBV28, the J gene TRBJ2-5, with TRBD2 matching over 14 bases. Losses at the gene ends were 7 bases for V and 2 bases for J; bases not matched to a gene: 12. The CDR3 loop spans 18 amino acids. Germline lookup yields CDR1 MDHEN and CDR2 SYDVKM. The CDR3 region has the DNA TGTGCCAGCACAGGACTGACTAGCGGGAGGGGTTTACAAGAGACCCAGTACTTC. It yields the protein CASTGLTSGRGLQETQYF.

V gene TRBV4-1 combines with J gene TRBJ2-1, with D tentatively TRBD2 (6 bases). The V end was cut by 4 bases, the J end by 7 bases, with 17 bases between. The germline gives CDR1 MGHRA, CDR2 YSYEKL. This CDR3 has 15 residues. The chain's CDR3 is CASSPREFGVNEQFF. The CDR3 DNA reads as TGCGCCAGCAGCCCACGGGAGTTCGGCGTTAATGAGCAGTTCTTC.

Judged by abundance, this clonotype is medium-sized. V is TRBV6-1 and J is TRBJ2-7; D gene ambiguous. V was cut by 6 bases and J by 5 bases, with 17 bases left in between. CDR1 is MNHNS, CDR2 SASEGT, per germline. The CDR3 is 14 residues long. The CDR3 region has the DNA TGTGCCAGCAGGTCCCACGGTCACCCCAACGAGCAGTACTTC. It translates to CASRSHGHPNEQYF.

Ten or more counts support this clonotype. This chain joins TRBV5-5 and TRBJ2-5, with a possible D match to TRBD1 (6 bases). The CDR3 has 14 residues. Between the trimmed V and J ends, which lost 1 base and 5 bases, there was a span of 12 bases. Germline values: CDR1 SGHKS, CDR2 YYEKEE (reference sequence). CDR3 region: CASSLLQGQETQYF. CDR3 DNA: TGTGCCAGCAGCTTGCTGCAGGGGCAGGAGACCCAGTACTTC.

This clonotype was counted only a few times. The V gene is TRBV5-1, the J gene TRBJ2-3, with D unclear. The CDR3 is made up of 17 amino acids. Germline V gene data show CDR1 as SGHRS and CDR2 as YFSETQ. The V gene lost 3 bases and the J gene lost 6 bases, with 23 bases spanning the gap. In DNA, the CDR3 is TGCGCCAGCAGCTGGGAAGGCGGCTCAGGTTTTTCGGATACGCAGTATTTT. Translation: CASSWEGGSGFSDTQYF.

This clonotype was detected many times. The chain links TRBV29-1 to TRBJ2-7; 9 bases map to TRBD2. The germline V gene has CDR1 SQVTM and CDR2 ANQGSEA. The V segment lost 3 bases and the J segment 4 bases; nucleotides outside the gene matches: 4. CDR3 length: 13 amino acids. CDR3 nucleotide sequence: TGCAGCGTTGAGGTAGCGGGAGCGTACGAGCAGTACTTC. Residues: CSVEVAGAYEQYF.

The rearrangement links TRBV20-1 to TRBJ2-1; no definite D call. Germline V lookup: CDR1 DFQATT, CDR2 SNEGSKA (reference sequence). Trimming removed 5 bases at V and 6 bases at J, with 17 bases between. This CDR3 contains 14 residues. The CDR3, as DNA: TGCAGTGCTCTGGCCGCACACCGAATCAATGAGCAGTTCTTC. Translation: CSALAAHRINEQFF.

This clonotype has a count of ten or more. Here the CDR3 reads CASSLGGGPYNEQFF. DNA for the CDR3: TGCGCCAGCAGCCTGGGGGGAGGGCCCTACAATGAGCAGTTCTTC. This rearrangement joins TRBV4-3 to TRBJ2-1; 7 bases are a match to TRBD2. The CDR3 length is 15 residues. With 4 bases clipped from V and 2 bases from J, the junction kept 5 bases outside the gene matches. Germline V gives CDR1 LGHNA, CDR2 YSLEER.

In this sample, this clonotype turned up a few times. This sequence joins TRBV12-3 or TRBV12-4 and TRBJ2-6, with no clear D. This CDR3 has 16 residues. V lost 5 bases and J 1 base, leaving 12 bases between the germline ends. CDR3 amino acids: CASSEWVGSGANVLTF. The CDR3 bases are TGTGCCAGCAGTGAATGGGTTGGTTCTGGGGCCAACGTCCTGACTTTC.

This clonotype has a count of ten or more. The rearrangement links TRBV18 to TRBJ2-2; D is ambiguous. This CDR3 region has 14 residues. Trimming shortened V by 6 bases and J by 4 bases, and 12 bases separated the two germline ends. Looked up from germline, CDR1 is KGHSH and CDR2 is LQKENI. Here the CDR3 DNA reads TGTGCCAGCTCCACGGTCGGTTCCACCGGGGAGCTGTTTTTT. It codes for CASSTVGSTGELFF.

This clonotype was counted between two and nine times. The chain uses TRBV7-3 and TRBJ2-1, with 7 bases that match TRBD2. Per germline, CDR1 SGHTA and CDR2 FQGTGA. The V and J ends lost 3 bases and 2 bases, in that order; junction bases with no gene match: 4. CDR3 length equals 15 residues. For the CDR3, the DNA is TGTGCCAGCAGCTTGGGACTACCTGCCTACAATGAGCAGTTCTTC. It encodes CASSLGLPAYNEQFF. The whole variable domain, remainder taken from reference TRBV7-3 and TRBJ2-1, is GAGVSQTPSNKVTEKGKYVELRCDPISGHTALYWYRQSLGQGPEFLIYFQGTGAADDSGLPNDRFFAVRPEGSVSTLKIQRTERGDSAVYLCASSLGLPAYNEQFFGPGTRLTVL.

This clonotype was recorded at least ten times. This chain connects TRBV12-3 or TRBV12-4 to TRBJ2-7; 7 bases agree with TRBD1. The CDR3 runs to 13 residues. J lost 6 bases, V lost 6 bases, and 8 bases had no gene match. The CDR3 DNA follows: TGTGCCAGCAGATTTGACAGGGTATCCGAGCAGTACTTC. Amino acid sequence: CASRFDRVSEQYF.

This clonotype was seen repeatedly, ten times or more. CDR3 DNA sequence: TGCAGTGCTAGAGATCCCGGACTAGCACGATTCGGCATTCAGTACTTC. Protein product: CSARDPGLARFGIQYF. The rearrangement uses TRBV20-1 and TRBJ2-4; TRBD2 agrees at 8 bases. The V segment lost 0 bases and the J segment 9 bases; nucleotides outside the gene matches: 13. The CDR3 sequence is 16 residues long. CDR1 DFQATT and CDR2 SNEGSKA come from the germline V gene (reference sequence).

This clonotype was counted between two and nine times. This rearrangement joins TRBV12-3 or TRBV12-4 to TRBJ2-7, with D perhaps being TRBD1 or TRBD2 (5 bases each). The CDR3 is made up of 12 amino acids. V was trimmed by 2 bases and J by 7 bases, leaving 9 bases between them. The CDR3: CASSLQGGEQYF. For the CDR3, the DNA is TGTGCCAGCAGTTTACAGGGCGGGGAGCAGTACTTC.

In its sample, this clonotype was seen many times. The rearrangement uses TRBV29-1 and TRBJ2-7, with 8 nucleotides matching TRBD1. The CDR3 consists of 12 residues. Per germline, CDR1 SQVTM and CDR2 ANQGSEA. J gave up 6 bases and V 2 bases, and 3 bases lay outside the gene matches. CDR3 nucleotide sequence: TGCAGCGTTGAAACAGGGGGGATCGAGCAGTACTTC. Its translation is CSVETGGIEQYF.